These 15 T cell receptor beta chains came from one sample sequenced in a study of T cell responses to AZD1222 COVID-19 vaccine. Using immunoSEQ multiplex PCR, the repertoire was profiled, and TCRdb retains in-frame clones only, with some absent. The table records approximately 110,000 clones, more than 70% of them present only once. Sequences were derived from peripheral blood, sampled 28 days after the second AZD1222 dose. Every receptor here comes from an adult who received the AZD1222 COVID-19 vaccine.

The chain links TRBV7-9 to TRBJ1-3; D ambiguous. Germline values: CDR1 SEHNR, CDR2 FQNEAQ (reference sequence). The CDR3 consists of 13 residues. Trimming took off 4 bases at V and 4 bases at J, with 8 bases between the two ends. CDR3 protein: CASSWDTGNTIYF. The CDR3 coding sequence is TGTGCCAGCAGCTGGGATACGGGAAACACCATATATTTT.

The chain links TRBV5-1 to TRBJ1-1; 7 nucleotides match TRBD1. V was clipped by 4 bases and J by 7 bases; unmatched bases: 10. The CDR3 extends over 14 amino acids. Germline CDR1 is SGHRS and CDR2 is YFSETQ. The CDR3 DNA reads as TGCGCCAGCAGCCCAAGAACAGGGGAGGTTGAAGCTTTCTTT. It is translated as CASSPRTGEVEAFF.

V gene TRBV3-1 (or the pseudogene TRBV3-2) combines with J gene TRBJ1-2; 12 bases are a match to TRBD1. This CDR3 has 16 residues. The junction had 7 bases not matched to a gene; V was cut back by 2 bases and J by 6 bases. Germline lookup yields CDR1 LGHDT and CDR2 YNNKEL (reference sequence). CDR3 sequence reads: CASSQRGDRGLHGYTF. The CDR3 nucleotides read TGTGCCAGCAGCCAACGAGGGGACAGGGGGCTTCATGGCTACACCTTC.

The chain employs TRBV24-1 and TRBJ1-3; D remains ambiguous. The V end was cut by 9 bases, the J end by 3 bases, with 8 bases between. Germline V gene data show CDR1 as KGHDR and CDR2 as SFDVKD. The CDR3 loop spans 12 amino acids. The CDR3 DNA reads TGTGCCACCCCGGGCATTGGAAACACCATATATTTT. Translated: CATPGIGNTIYF.

The V gene is TRBV7-9, the J gene TRBJ1-1; the D is unclear. Germline CDR1 is SEHNR and CDR2 is FQNEAQ (reference sequence). The V end lost 6 bases, the J end lost 4 bases, and 15 bases lay between the germline ends. The CDR3 length is 14 residues. This chain's CDR3 is CASSHGGFGTEAFF. For the CDR3, the DNA is TGTGCCAGCAGTCACGGCGGTTTCGGCACTGAAGCTTTCTTT.

The CDR3 DNA follows: TGTGCCAGAAGCTTTGCAGGGACCCAAGAGACCCAGTACTTC. Encoded protein: CARSFAGTQETQYF. The V call is TRBV7-5, the J call TRBJ2-5. TRBV7-5 is shown as a pseudogene. The CDR3 loop spans 14 amino acids.

The rearrangement uses TRBV7-9 and TRBJ1-1, with D possibly TRBD1 on 6 matching bases. V gave up 5 bases and J gave up 8 bases, with 12 bases separating them. From germline, CDR1 is SEHNR and CDR2 FQNEAQ (reference sequence). There are 12 residues in the CDR3. CDR3 sequence: CASSRAGTEAFF. DNA of the CDR3: TGTGCCAGCAGCCGCGCCGGGACAGAAGCTTTCTTT.

This chain links TRBV6-5 with TRBJ2-1; D is possibly TRBD1 (5 bases). V lost 5 bases to trimming and J lost 5 bases, with 10 bases between them. Germline-derived CDR1 and CDR2 are MNHEY and SVGAGI. This CDR3 has 13 residues. CDR3 DNA: TGTGCCAGCAGTAGCCAGGGAAACAATGAGCAGTTCTTC. The encoded protein is CASSSQGNNEQFF.

The rearrangement uses TRBV7-2 and TRBJ2-7; 9 nucleotides line up with TRBD1. This CDR3 region has 15 residues. V shed 2 bases and J 5 bases; nucleotides not matched to a gene: 7. Germline loops: CDR1 SGHTA, CDR2 FQGNSA. The CDR3 DNA reads as TGTGCCAGCAGCTTAAAGGGGACAGGGACCCACGAGCAGTACTTC. It specifies CASSLKGTGTHEQYF. The entire variable domain, with the rest obtained from reference TRBV7-2 and TRBJ2-7, is as follows: GAGVSQSPSNKVTEKGKDVELRCDPISGHTALYWYRQSLGQGLEFLIYFQGNSAPDKSGLPSDRFSAERTGGSVSTLTIQRTQQEDSAVYLCASSLKGTGTHEQYFGPGTRLTVT.

Turning to this clone: As the CDR3 is not closed by the conserved phenylalanine or tryptophan, this likely results from a read error. No DNA is shown, since the ends of the CDR3 on it are uncertain; the CDR3 is the one TCRdb lists. CDR3: CASSVEIAP. This chain links TRBV25-1 with TRBJ2-7; the table's TRBD2 call for D was not verified on the DNA. A total of 9 residues make up the CDR3, ends included. In germline, CDR1 is MGHDK, CDR2 SYGVNS.

This clone was counted only a few times. The chain joins TRBV6-5 to TRBJ1-1, with D possibly TRBD1 on 5 matching bases. This CDR3 is built from 13 residues. CDR1 and CDR2 from the germline V gene are MNHEY and SVGAGI. Trimming cost V 6 bases and J 3 bases, with 11 bases left between them. CDR3 in amino acids: CASRSGRYTEAFF. CDR3 bases: TGTGCCAGCAGGTCGGGGCGGTACACTGAAGCTTTCTTT.

This rearrangement joins TRBV6-5 to TRBJ1-6, with D hard to call. Trimming took 6 bases from V and 8 from J, leaving 8 bases between them. Germline V gives CDR1 MNHEY, CDR2 SVGAGI. CDR3 length equals 12 residues. CDR3 amino acids: CASSELDSPLHF. In DNA, the CDR3 is TGTGCCAGCAGCGAGTTGGATTCACCCCTCCACTTT.

The rearrangement joins TRBV5-1 to TRBJ2-5; tentative D call: TRBD2 (6 bases). The CDR3 loop spans 15 amino acids. Germline-derived CDR1 and CDR2 are SGHRS and YFSETQ. V was shortened by 1 base and J by 5 bases, with 15 bases between the two germline ends. The CDR3, as DNA: TGCGCCAGCAGCTTGAGGGCAGTGGGAGGTGAGACCCAGTACTTC. The encoded protein is CASSLRAVGGETQYF.

The chain recombines TRBV4-3 with TRBJ1-1; D not resolved. Trimming took off 0 bases at V and 1 base at J, with 6 bases between the two ends. The CDR3 is made up of 14 amino acids. CDR1 and CDR2 from the germline V gene are LGHNA and YSLEER. CDR3 region: CASSQDWANTEAFF. The DNA for the CDR3 is TGCGCCAGCAGCCAAGATTGGGCGAACACTGAAGCTTTCTTT.

The rearrangement uses TRBV5-1 and TRBJ2-7, with 8 bases aligning to TRBD1. Trimming removed 4 bases from V and 3 bases from J; junction bases left unmatched: 6. The CDR3 is 14 residues long. Germline CDR1 and CDR2: SGHRS and YFSETQ. The CDR3 protein is CASSPSDRVYEQYF. The CDR3, as DNA: TGCGCCAGCAGCCCTTCGGACAGGGTCTACGAGCAGTACTTC.